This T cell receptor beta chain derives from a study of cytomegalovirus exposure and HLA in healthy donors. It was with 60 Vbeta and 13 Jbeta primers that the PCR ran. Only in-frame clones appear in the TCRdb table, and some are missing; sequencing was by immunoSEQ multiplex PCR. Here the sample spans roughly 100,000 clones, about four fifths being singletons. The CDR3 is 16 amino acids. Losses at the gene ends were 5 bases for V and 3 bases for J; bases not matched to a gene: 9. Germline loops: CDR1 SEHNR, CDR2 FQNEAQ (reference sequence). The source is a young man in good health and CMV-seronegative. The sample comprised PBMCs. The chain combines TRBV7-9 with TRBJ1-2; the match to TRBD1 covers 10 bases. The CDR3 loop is CASSPNRDRGYYGYTF. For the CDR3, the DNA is TGTGCCAGCAGCCCCAACCGGGACAGGGGCTACTATGGCTACACCTTC.